The 10 T cell receptor beta chains presented below share a single source sample, sequenced in a study of post-analysis software for immune sequencing data. Carried by the TCR beta cDNA libraries were unique molecular identifiers. TCRdb ran MiXCR on the PCR reads and lists one entry per CDR3 protein. The data show about 160,000 distinct CDR3 sequences, with approximately 35% seen just once and 25% to 35% held by the top ten. The material was blood, obtained after autologous hematopoietic stem cell transplantation. Receptors originate from a girl aged 10 to 17 with multiple sclerosis.

This clonotype was seen only a few times. The chain has TRBV13 and TRBJ1-1, with unresolved D. This CDR3 has 13 residues. Trimming left V 5 bases short and J 4 bases short, with 11 bases between. Germline V CDR1 and CDR2: PRHDT, FYEKMQ (reference sequence). CDR3 region: CASSPRRSTEAFF. The DNA of the CDR3 is TGTGCCAGCAGCCCCCGAAGGAGCACTGAAGCTTTCTTT. The whole variable domain, filled in from reference TRBV13 and TRBJ1-1, reads AAGVIQSPRHLIKEKRETATLKCYPIPRHDTVYWYQQGPGQDPQFLISFYEKMQSDKGSIPDRFSAQQFSDYHSELNMSSLELGDSALYFCASSPRRSTEAFFGQGTRLTVV.

This clonotype came up a few times. This chain links TRBV18 with TRBJ2-1, with 9 nucleotides matching TRBD2. The CDR3 contains 17 residues. Unmatched junction bases numbered 7, after V lost 2 bases and J lost 2 bases. Germline V gives CDR1 KGHSH, CDR2 LQKENI. The CDR3 protein is CASSPTLAGSTYNEQFF. Here the CDR3 DNA reads TGTGCCAGCTCACCAACTCTAGCGGGAAGCACCTACAATGAGCAGTTCTTC.

The V and J genes are TRBV6-1 and TRBJ2-7; no clear D gene. CDR1 and CDR2 from the germline V gene are MNHNS and SASEGT. Trimming cost V 2 bases and J 3 bases, with 8 bases left between them. This CDR3 comprises 13 residues. In DNA form, the CDR3 reads TGTGCCAGCAGTGAATTGCGGAGCTACGAGCAGTACTTC. This codes for CASSELRSYEQYF.

V and J are TRBV6-2 or TRBV6-3 and TRBJ2-1, with 8 bases identical to TRBD2. The ends lost 4 bases at V and 0 bases at J; junction bases unmatched: 8. This CDR3 is built from 17 residues. The germline gives CDR1 MNHEY, CDR2 SVGEGT. The CDR3 region has the DNA TGTGCCAGCAGTTTAAGCGGGGGTTATAGCTCCTACAATGAGCAGTTCTTC. Translation: CASSLSGGYSSYNEQFF.

Here the CDR3 DNA reads TGTGCCAGCAGTTACGAGGACTACGAGCAGTACTTC. This sequence encodes CASSYEDYEQYF. V is TRBV6-2 or TRBV6-3 and J is TRBJ2-7; unclear D gene. Germline V gene sequence: CDR1 MNHEY, CDR2 SVGEGT. This CDR3 is built from 12 residues. Trimming took off 2 bases at V and 3 bases at J, with 5 bases between the two ends.

This clonotype showed up many times. The chain carries TRBV15 and TRBJ2-5; no clear D gene. Germline CDR1 LNHNV, CDR2 YYDKDF (reference sequence). This CDR3 has 14 residues. Trimming stripped 0 bases from V and 2 bases from J, with 7 bases between. CDR3 DNA sequence: TGTGCCACCAGCAGAGATCGGGTGCAAGAGACCCAGTACTTC. Translated: CATSRDRVQETQYF.

The chain links TRBV30 to TRBJ1-5, with 7 bases aligning to TRBD1. Germline CDR1 is GTSNPN and CDR2 is SVGIG (reference sequence). The V segment lost 1 base and the J segment 2 bases; nucleotides outside the gene matches: 5. The CDR3 is 15 residues long. The CDR3 nucleotides read TGTGCCTGGAGTGGATCCGGACAGGGCAATCAGCCCCAGCATTTT. It encodes CAWSGSGQGNQPQHF.

This chain uses TRBV10-3 with TRBJ2-4, with TRBD1 identical over 8 bases. Germline values: CDR1 ENHRY, CDR2 SYGVKD. With 6 bases clipped from V and 0 bases from J, the junction kept 4 bases outside the gene matches. This CDR3 is built from 15 residues. The CDR3 bases are TGTGCCATCAGCGACAGGGGCCGAGCCAAAAACATTCAGTACTTC. The encoded protein is CAISDRGRAKNIQYF.

With respect to this clonotype: A much larger clone is a single base away; this may be a read error. The chain uses TRBV12-3 or TRBV12-4 and TRBJ1-4; TRBD1 agrees at 7 bases. CDR3 length: 16 residues. CDR3 in amino acids: CASSSPPGQSNEELFF. The CDR3 DNA sequence: TGTGCCAGCAGTTCCCCGCCGGGACAGTCTAATGAAGAACTGTTTTTT.

There are a few counts of this clonotype. The chain has TRBV5-1 and TRBJ2-3; D perhaps matches TRBD2 (5 bases). This CDR3 contains 16 residues. V lost 4 bases and J lost 0, with 15 bases in between. The germline V gene has CDR1 SGHRS and CDR2 YFSETQ. The CDR3 protein is CASSSMAGASTDTQYF. The CDR3 nucleotides read TGCGCCAGCAGCAGTATGGCGGGTGCTAGCACAGATACGCAGTATTTT. The variable domain in full, with the rest retrieved from reference TRBV5-1 and TRBJ2-3, is KAGVTQTPRYLIKTRGQQVTLSCSPISGHRSVSWYQQTPGQGLQFLFEYFSETQRNKGNFPGRFSGRQFSNSRSEMNVSTLELGDSALYLCASSSMAGASTDTQYFGPGTRLTVL.